A selection of T cell receptor beta chains follows, all from one sample in a study of T-cell reconstitution after alpha-beta-depleted transplantation in children. One entry per CDR3 protein, called by TCRdb with MiXCR from the PCR reads. In the table there are under 450,000 distinct CDR3 sequences, about a sixth of which are singletons. The sample here was PBMCs, mostly from graft donor cells, taken 360 days after TCRalphabeta/CD19-depleted stem cell transplant. These receptors all come from a boy under two years old who had a stem cell transplant for Wiskott-Aldrich syndrome, so the T cells may come from the graft donor. The CDR3 runs from the conserved cysteine through the conserved F or W. A D gene is named only where the DNA matches it firmly. Rows give clone size only sometimes, using once, few, many, or a class for an expanded clone.

>TRBV14|.|TRBJ2-7|.|16
TGTGCCAGCAGCCCTAGACAAGGGGGAATTTCCTACGAGCAGTACTTC
CASSPRQGGISYEQYF
>TRBV7-6|.|TRBJ2-7|.|12
TGTGCCAGCGAGGGGCAGTCCTACGAGCAGTACTTC
CASEGQSYEQYF
>TRBV7-2|.|TRBJ2-3|TRBD2|14
TGTGCCAGCATCTCCGGGGGGAAGAGGGATACGCAGTATTTT
CASISGGKRDTQYF
>TRBV12-3/TRBV12-4|.|TRBJ2-5|.|17
TGTGCCAGCGCCTCTGGCCGAACGGGGAGAGGGCAAGAGACCCAGTACTTC
CASASGRTGRGQETQYF
>TRBV6-5|few|TRBJ2-3|.|11
TGTGCCAGCAGTTGGGAACTAGTGCAGTATTTT
CASSWELVQYF
>TRBV27|.|TRBJ2-7|TRBD1|16
TGTGCCAGCAGTTTACGAACCGGGACAGGGCCTGGTGAGCAGTACTTC
CASSLRTGTGPGEQYF
>TRBV20-1|many|TRBJ2-3|TRBD2|14
TGCAGTGCTAGTTTGCGGGGGGCGACAGATACGCAGTATTTT
CSASLRGATDTQYF
>TRBV7-7|.|TRBJ2-2|.|13
TGTGCCAGCAGCTTAGCGATGACCGGGGAGCTGTTTTTT
CASSLAMTGELFF
>TRBV7-2|.|TRBJ2-3|TRBD2|15
TGTGCCAGCAGCCGGGAGCGGGGGGGCAGAGATACGCAGTATTTT
CASSRERGGRDTQYF
>TRBV7-9|.|TRBJ2-5|TRBD1|16
TGTGCCAGCAGCTCCCCCGGGACAGGGCACCAAGAGACCCAGTACTTC
CASSSPGTGHQETQYF
>TRBV12-3/TRBV12-4|few|TRBJ2-7|TRBD1|13
TGTGCCAGCAGGCGGACAGGGCACTACGAGCAGTACTTC
CASRRTGHYEQYF
>TRBV12-3/TRBV12-4|.|TRBJ2-5|.|11
TGTGCCAGTAGAGCCTCAGAGACCCAGTACTTC
CASRASETQYF
>TRBV19|.|TRBJ2-5|.|15
TGTGCCAGTAGTAGGGCCTATCGACAGCAAGAGACCCAGTACTTC
CASSRAYRQQETQYF
>TRBV5-1|few|TRBJ2-7|TRBD2|15
TGCGCCAGCAGCTCAAAGGAGCGGGAGCGGAACGAGCAGTACTTC
CASSSKERERNEQYF
>TRBV12-3/TRBV12-4|many|TRBJ2-3|TRBD2|17
TGTGCCAGCAGTTTACCCGCTAGCGGGAGAGGCACAGATACGCAGTATTTT
CASSLPASGRGTDTQYF
>TRBV5-8|.|TRBJ1-5|.|16
TGTGCCAGCAGCCCTCGGCTAGGGAATGGAATCCAGCCCCAGCATTTT
CASSPRLGNGIQPQHF
>TRBV20-1|.|TRBJ2-2|.|14
TGCAGTGCAACGGGGTTGTCGAACACCGGGGAGCTGTTTTTT
CSATGLSNTGELFF
>TRBV4-2|few|TRBJ1-5|.|13
TGTGCCAGCAGCCAAGAGCCACAGTCGCCCCAGCATTTT
CASSQEPQSPQHF